The sequence of this T cell receptor beta chain was determined in a study of beta chain features in type 1 diabetes. Points from the study as a whole: There was a possibility that cDNA sequencing over-represented cells with high TCR expression. The study notes PCR might favor shorter templates equally in patients and controls. Lower insertion and higher deletion counts appeared at VDJ junctions in type 1 diabetes patients.

The germline V gene encodes CDR1 MDHEN and CDR2 SYDVKM. The CDR3 is 14 residues long. The ends were cut back, 3 bases at V and 0 bases at J, with 9 bases in the middle. A heparinised blood draw that averaged roughly 100 mL was obtained once from each donor. As regards this clone: The antigen remains unidentified.

Expressed TCRB transcripts were sequenced because the isolated RNA had all been reverse transcribed beforehand. Method: immunoSEQ multiplex PCR; TCRdb's copy keeps in-frame clones and lacks some. The sample has about 400,000 clones, roughly 12% seen once. This rearrangement joins TRBV28 to TRBJ2-7; D is ambiguous. The specimen sequenced was naive CD4+ T cells from blood. The source of this sequence is a man between 18 and 35 years old in good health. CDR3 in DNA: TGTGCCAGCAGTTTTTACTGGAGCTCCTACGAGCAGTACTTC. Its translation is CASSFYWSSYEQYF.